This TCR beta chain came from a study of technical replicates of blood from a handful of donors. The CDR3 has 12 amino acids. Germline V gene data show CDR1 as SGHDT and CDR2 as YYEEEE. V lost 1 base and J 8 bases, leaving 7 bases between the germline ends. Profiling relied on immunoSEQ multiplex PCR, and the TCRdb table lists in-frame clones only, not all of them. Seen here are over 50,000 clones, around 93% observed once, and the top ten hold 4.2%. V usage is TRBV5-6 and J usage is TRBJ2-1; D unresolved. This clonotype was obtained from a human donor in good health. Some clones in this sample may be carry-over from other donors' samples. Sequencing used PBMCs. The CDR3 coding sequence is TGTGCCAGCAGCTTGCATGAGGATGAGCAGTTCTTC. Translating gives CASSLHEDEQFF.